The rows below give T cell receptor beta chains drawn from one sample of a study of T cell responses to AZD1222 COVID-19 vaccine. Clones were sequenced by immunoSEQ multiplex PCR, and TCRdb holds only the in-frame ones, with some missing. Seen here are about 88,000 clones, 90% observed once, and the top ten hold roughly 5%. Material: peripheral blood, obtained 28 days after the second AZD1222 dose. The receptors stem from an adult who received the AZD1222 COVID-19 vaccine. The CDR3 runs from the conserved cysteine through the conserved F or W. D genes are given only for firm matches. Size values are once, few and many counts, or a class for expanded clones, and some rows have none.

.	TRBV3-1/TRBV3-2	TRBJ2-1	.	TGTGCCAGCAGCCAAGAGCACGGGTCCTACAATGAGCAGTTCTTC	CASSQEHGSYNEQFF
.	TRBV20-1	TRBJ1-5	.	TGCAGTGCTAGGCCTGAGACCGCCCAGCATTTT	CSARPETAQHF
.	TRBV10-3	TRBJ2-5	.	TGTGCCATCAGTGAGTCGAAACTGTCCCCACAAACAGGGACGGAGACCCAGTACTTC	CAISESKLSPQTGTETQYF
.	TRBV10-3	TRBJ2-4	few	TGTGCCATTGCCCCAGATTTAGCCAAAAACATTCAGTACTTC	CAIAPDLAKNIQYF
TRBD1	TRBV18	TRBJ1-5	once	TGTGCCAGCTCACTCCCTGACAGGGTCCAACAGCCCCAGCATTTT	CASSLPDRVQQPQHF
TRBD1	TRBV18	TRBJ1-1	.	TGTGCCAGCTCACCGGCAACAGGGGACACTGAAGCTTTCTTT	CASSPATGDTEAFF
.	TRBV9	TRBJ1-6	once	TGTGCCAGCAGCGTAGCTACTGGGTCGGGTTCACCCCTCCACTTT	CASSVATGSGSPLHF
.	TRBV7-9	TRBJ1-1	few	TGTGCCAGCAGCTTAGGGGCAGAGAACACTGAAGCTTTCTTT	CASSLGAENTEAFF
.	TRBV6-2/TRBV6-3	TRBJ1-6	.	TGTGCCAGCAGCCCCGGGACGGTAAATTCACCCCTCCACTTT	CASSPGTVNSPLHF
.	TRBV4-2	TRBJ1-4	.	TGTGCCAGCAGCCCCAGAATGGGGGGAGGGTCGGATGAAAAACTGTTTTTT	CASSPRMGGGSDEKLFF
.	TRBV7-3	TRBJ2-3	.	TGTGCCAGCAGCTTAAGCCCCATGGGTACGCAGTATTTT	CASSLSPMGTQYF
.	TRBV19	TRBJ1-6	.	TGTGCCAGTAGTATGGTGACTGGGGCGATTAATTCACCCCTCCACTTT	CASSMVTGAINSPLHF
TRBD1	TRBV2	TRBJ1-2	.	TGTGCCAGCAGAGAACAACGACAGGGGGCGAACTATGGCTACACCTTC	CASREQRQGANYGYTF
TRBD1	TRBV30	TRBJ1-2	.	TGTGCCTGGAGTGTACAGGGGATGGGGACCTATGGCTACACCTTC	CAWSVQGMGTYGYTF
TRBD2	TRBV30	TRBJ2-5	.	TGTGCCTGGAGTGTAGGACTAGCGGGGGGCGGGGAGACCCAGTACTTC	CAWSVGLAGGGETQYF
.	TRBV7-9	TRBJ1-1	.	TGTGCCAGCAGAAGTTGGCAGCTCAAAGCTTTCTTT	CASRSWQLKAFF
.	TRBV14	TRBJ2-1	.	TGTGCCAGCAGCCCATCCACCCTTGAGCAGTTCTTC	CASSPSTLEQFF
.	TRBV19	TRBJ2-7	few	TGTGCCAGTAGTATTGGTCAAGCCTACGAGCAGTACTTC	CASSIGQAYEQYF
.	TRBV11-3	TRBJ2-1	.	TGTGCCAGCAGCCCGCAGGAACGCGGTGAGCAGTTCTTC	CASSPQERGEQFF
.	TRBV6-5	TRBJ1-6	few	TGTGCCAGCATCAGAGGTGCGAGTTTCGATTCACCCCTCCACTTT	CASIRGASFDSPLHF
.	TRBV7-9	TRBJ1-2	.	TGTGCCAGCAGCTTAGGCGGGGGCTTCTCCTATGGCTACACCTTC	CASSLGGGFSYGYTF
.	TRBV7-2	TRBJ2-5	.	TGTGCCAGCAGCTTAGCCCCTAAGGCCCAGTACTTC	CASSLAPKAQYF
.	TRBV10-1	TRBJ1-1	.	TGCGCCAGCAGTGAGTCCTCCGACATCATTGAAGCTTTCTTT	CASSESSDIIEAFF
.	TRBV6-5	TRBJ2-7	.	TGTGCCAGCAGTTCTCTGGGCTTAAACTTCGAGCAGTACTTC	CASSSLGLNFEQYF
.	TRBV27	TRBJ1-4	once	TGTGCCAGCAGTTTATCCGGGGCCCCAAATGAAAAACTGTTTTTT	CASSLSGAPNEKLFF
.	TRBV6-2/TRBV6-3	TRBJ2-3	.	TGTGCCAGCAGCCCCCCCCGCCTGAGCACAGATACGCAGTATTTT	CASSPPRLSTDTQYF
.	TRBV19	TRBJ2-2	.	TGTGCCAGTAGTATATTGGCGGGGGACATCACCGGGGAGCTGTTTTTT	CASSILAGDITGELFF
.	TRBV27	TRBJ2-7	.	TGTGCCAGCAGTTTATCGCCGGGGTTGAGCTCCTACGAGCAGTACTTC	CASSLSPGLSSYEQYF
TRBD1	TRBV5-6	TRBJ1-1	.	TGTGCCAGCAGCGCGGACAGGGGGCGTTGGGCTTTCTTT	CASSADRGRWAFF
.	TRBV6-2/TRBV6-3	TRBJ1-1	.	TGTGCCAGCAGTTACTCTTCGGCAGCCACTGAAGCTTTCTTT	CASSYSSAATEAFF
.	TRBV7-9	TRBJ1-1	.	TGTGCCAGCAGTCTAGCGGGGGGTAGTGAAGCTTTCTTT	CASSLAGGSEAFF